Listed below are T cell receptor beta chains from one sample, sequenced in a study of blood T cell repertoires in COVID-19. TCRdb keeps only in-frame clones here, not all; method: immunoSEQ multiplex PCR. The sample has 90,000 or so clones, 85% to 90% seen once; the top ten hold 0.85% to 1.3%. The sample comprised peripheral blood. Receptors originate from a human donor in a cohort sampled during active COVID-19. Each CDR3 is given with its conserved first and last residue. The D gene is left open where the match is weak.

TRBD1	TRBV7-6	CASSSGRGTVEPQHF
TRBD1	TRBV10-3	CAISVGTGFHEQYF
TRBD2	TRBV9	CASSPTLAGGETQYF
.	TRBV9	CASTYLTDTQYF
.	TRBV20-1	CSASQGQRHTEAFF
.	TRBV19	CASRVGAGAYQPQHF
TRBD2	TRBV5-1	CASSIGRETSEQFF
TRBD2	TRBV28	CASSGQGLAASTYNEQFF
TRBD2	TRBV29-1	CSVRAGTSKDIQYF
.	TRBV19	CASSSTSGVRRSEQYF
TRBD2	TRBV27	CASRTGTSGRVEFF
.	TRBV5-1	CASSPLAGAEYGYTF
TRBD1	TRBV27	CASSERGRTYEQYF
TRBD1	TRBV28	CASSPLTGVEQYF
TRBD1	TRBV6-5	CASSPGQPSNQPQHF
.	TRBV18	CASSPSGVDYGYTF
.	TRBV11-3	CASSFGDYTQYF
.	TRBV19	CASSPRTETFSGNTIYF
.	TRBV28	CASSLPVNTEAFF
TRBD1	TRBV5-1	CASSLGGQRASEAFF
.	TRBV6-5	CASRLVATYEQYF
.	TRBV27	CASSENREFHNEQFF
TRBD1	TRBV6-5	CATGQGITGELFF
TRBD1	TRBV10-3	CAISGDRGYGYTF
.	TRBV7-3	CASSPPDEQYF
TRBD2	TRBV3-1/TRBV3-2	CASSPRLAGSYNEQFF
TRBD2	TRBV5-1	CASISGRGQETQYF
TRBD2	TRBV5-1	CASAGTSGDTGELFF